This TCR beta chain was recovered during a study of blood T cell repertoires in COVID-19. Here immunoSEQ multiplex PCR was the method, and the copy in TCRdb shows in-frame clones only, minus some. Found here are under 350,000 clones, roughly 89% of them singletons; the top ten hold around 1.9%. In the case of this clone: The sample has other DNA sequences that encode this CDR3 too.

Germline lookup yields CDR1 MNHEY and CDR2 SMNVEV (reference sequence). The CDR3 totals 12 residues. The ends were cut back, 3 bases at V and 4 bases at J, with 6 bases in the middle. The V gene is TRBV27, the J gene TRBJ1-2; no clear D gene. The clonotype originates from a woman aged 60-75 years who had recovered from COVID-19. Sequenced material: PBMCs or T cells enriched from blood (not recorded which). CDR3 region: CASSFSGYGYTF. The CDR3 DNA is TGTGCCAGCAGTTTCTCGGGCTATGGCTACACCTTC.